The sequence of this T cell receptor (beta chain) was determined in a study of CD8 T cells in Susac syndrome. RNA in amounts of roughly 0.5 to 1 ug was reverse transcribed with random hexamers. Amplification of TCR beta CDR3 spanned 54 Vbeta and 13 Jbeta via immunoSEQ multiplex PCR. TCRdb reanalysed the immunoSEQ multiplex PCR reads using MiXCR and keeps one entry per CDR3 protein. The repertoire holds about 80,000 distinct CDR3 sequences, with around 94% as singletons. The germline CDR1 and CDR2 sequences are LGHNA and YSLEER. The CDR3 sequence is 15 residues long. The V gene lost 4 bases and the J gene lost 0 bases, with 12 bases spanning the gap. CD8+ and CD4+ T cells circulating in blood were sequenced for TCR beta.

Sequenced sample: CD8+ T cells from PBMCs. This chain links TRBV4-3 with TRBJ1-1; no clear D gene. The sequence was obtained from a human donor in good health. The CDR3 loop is CASSPSRSLNTEAFF. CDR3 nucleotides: TGCGCCAGCAGCCCCTCCCGGAGTCTGAACACTGAAGCTTTCTTT.